These T cell receptor beta chains were read from a single sample in a study of tumor-infiltrating lymphocytes in primary liver carcinoma. TCRdb reanalysed the multiplex PCR reads using MiXCR and keeps one entry per CDR3 protein. The repertoire holds 150,000 to 200,000 distinct CDR3 sequences, with roughly 80% as singletons. Input material: tumor tissue from primary liver carcinoma. The receptors stem from a middle-aged man with primary liver carcinoma and hepatitis B virus infection. The CDR3 runs from the conserved cysteine through the conserved F or W. Fields, in order: CDR3 protein, CDR3 DNA, clone size, J gene, D gene, V gene. A D gene is named only where the DNA matches it firmly. Clone size appears in some rows only: once, few, many, or a class for an expanded clone.

CVSSQEPGLAGDNEQLF | TGTGTCAGCAGCCAAGAGCCCGGGCTAGCGGGAGACAATGAACAGTTATTC | once | TRBJ2-1 | TRBD2 | TRBV4-2
CAAYEQYF | TGTGCGGCCTACGAGCAGTACTTC | many | TRBJ2-7 | - | TRBV28
CSIDHLDASSYNEQFF | TGCAGCATTGATCATCTGGACGCCAGCTCCTACAATGAGCAGTTCTTC | - | TRBJ2-1 | - | TRBV29-1
CASSQLTTPGELFF | TGCGCCAGCAGCCAACTAACTACGCCCGGAGAGCTGTTTTTT | once | TRBJ2-2 | - | TRBV4-3
CASSLGSYSGQFF | TGTGCCAGCAGCTTAGGCTCCTACAGTGGGCAGTTCTTC | - | TRBJ2-1 | - | TRBV11-2
CASCLNANEQFF | TGTGCCAGCTGCTTAAATGCCAATGAACAATTCTTC | - | TRBJ2-1 | - | TRBV11-3
CASSGDRVASGANVLTF | TGTGCCAGCAGCGGGGACAGGGTGGCCTCTGGGGCCAACGTCCTGACTTTC | many | TRBJ2-6 | TRBD1 | TRBV5-4
CASNPRTGGRTEAFF | TGTGCCAGCAATCCCCGGACAGGGGGCAGAACTGAAGCTTTCTTT | - | TRBJ1-1 | TRBD1 | TRBV12-3/TRBV12-4
CASSQDSVFHNEQFF | TGCGCCAGCAGCCAAGATAGCGTGTTTCACAATGAGCAATTCTTC | - | TRBJ2-1 | - | TRBV4-3
CASRLIAGRETQYF | TGTGCCAGCAGGTTAATCGCAGGGAGGGAGACCCAGTACTTC | - | TRBJ2-5 | - | TRBV7-3
CASSQGPEQYF | TGTGCCAGCAGTCAGGGACCTGAGCAGTACTTC | many | TRBJ2-7 | - | TRBV6-2/TRBV6-3
CASSLIAGDGETQYF | TGCGCCAGCAGCTTGATTGCGGGGGATGGAGAGACCCAGTACTTC | once | TRBJ2-5 | TRBD2 | TRBV5-1
CASSLQQGVGTDTQYF | TGTGCCAGCAGCTTACAACAGGGTGTAGGCACAGATACGCAGTATTTT | many | TRBJ2-3 | - | TRBV11-2
CAIRGRSQGLITEVFF | TGTGCCATCAGGGGGAGGTCTCAGGGGTTGATCACTGAAGTTTTCTTT | - | TRBJ1-1 | - | TRBV10-3
CTSPRTGGTEAFF | TGCACCAGCCCCAGGACAGGGGGCACTGAAGCTTTCTTT | - | TRBJ1-1 | TRBD1 | TRBV6-1
CSVVSQSSYNEQLF | TGCAGCGTTGTATCACAATCGAGCTACAATGAGCAGCTCTTC | - | TRBJ2-1 | - | TRBV29-1
CASSHLGGADEQYF | TGCGCCAGTAGCCACCTGGGCGGAGCAGACGAGCAGTACTTC | - | TRBJ2-7 | - | TRBV4-3
CASSAVAGCVNNEHFF | TGTGCCAGTAGTGCCGTAGCGGGATGTGTAAACAATGAGCACTTCTTC | - | TRBJ2-1 | TRBD2 | TRBV14
CASRRADKQFF | TGCGCCAGTCGGCGGGCTGACAAGCAGTTCTTC | - | TRBJ2-1 | - | TRBV5-1
CASSYSSAVPYEQYF | TGTGCCAGCAGTTATTCGTCGGCGGTTCCCTACGAGCAGTACTTC | few | TRBJ2-7 | - | TRBV6-6
CASSRRTSWNTDTQYF | TGTGCCAGCAGCCGTCGGACTAGCTGGAACACAGATACGCAGTATTTT | few | TRBJ2-3 | TRBD2 | TRBV12-3/TRBV12-4
CASSIQWTGENEQYF | TGTGCCAGCAGCATACAATGGACGGGGGAAAACGAGCAGTACTTC | once | TRBJ2-7 | - | TRBV11-2
CASSLNSGNEQLF | TGTGCCAGCAGTTTAAATAGCGGTAATGAGCAGTTATTC | - | TRBJ2-1 | - | TRBV11-3
CASSLPGTSGSKNIQNF | TGTGCCAGCAGCCTTCCCGGGACTAGCGGGTCCAAAAACATTCAGAACTTT | - | TRBJ2-4 | TRBD2 | TRBV11-1
CASSQSGTGPYDYTF | TGTGCTAGCAGCCAATCCGGGACAGGGCCCTACGACTACACCTTC | - | TRBJ1-2 | TRBD1 | TRBV4-2
CVSSSGTSSYNEHFF | TGTGTCAGCAGCTCCGGGACTTCTTCCTACAATGAGCACTTCTTC | - | TRBJ2-1 | - | TRBV11-2
CSVEEVVGQSYF | TGCAGCGTTGAAGAAGTGGTGGGACAATCGTATTTT | - | TRBJ2-3 | - | TRBV29-1
CAISLPGTSGTKNIQYF | TGTGCCATCAGCCTTCCCGGGACTAGCGGTACTAAAAACATTCAGTACTTC | - | TRBJ2-4 | TRBD2 | TRBV11-1
CVSSLRQGRTRDTQYF | TGTGTCAGCAGCTTAAGACAGGGGCGGACCAGAGATACGCAGTATTTT | - | TRBJ2-3 | TRBD1 | TRBV13
CACSSPGQGTYKEQFF | TGTGCCTGTAGCTCCCCGGGACAGGGTACCTACAAAGAGCAGTTCTTC | - | TRBJ2-1 | TRBD1 | TRBV6-2/TRBV6-3
CASSGSPAGGVDTWYF | TGTGCCAGCAGCGGCAGCCCGGCGGGAGGGGTGGATACGTGGTATTTC | - | TRBJ2-3 | TRBD2 | TRBV11-3
CASSWPGGESQYF | TGCGCCAGCAGCTGGCCGGGAGGGGAGAGCCAGTATTTC | - | TRBJ2-5 | TRBD2 | TRBV4-1
CARTSSGSLTYEEYF | TGTGCCCGCACGAGTAGCGGGAGCCTTACCTACGAGGAGTACTTC | - | TRBJ2-7 | TRBD2 | TRBV6-1
CTSSQGVDSNQPQHF | TGCACCAGCAGTCAGGGGGTCGATAGCAATCAGCCCCAGCATTTT | - | TRBJ1-5 | TRBD1 | TRBV4-1
CASYFSGGQETQYF | TGTGCCAGCTACTTCAGCGGGGGACAAGAGACCCAGTATTTC | - | TRBJ2-5 | TRBD2 | TRBV11-2